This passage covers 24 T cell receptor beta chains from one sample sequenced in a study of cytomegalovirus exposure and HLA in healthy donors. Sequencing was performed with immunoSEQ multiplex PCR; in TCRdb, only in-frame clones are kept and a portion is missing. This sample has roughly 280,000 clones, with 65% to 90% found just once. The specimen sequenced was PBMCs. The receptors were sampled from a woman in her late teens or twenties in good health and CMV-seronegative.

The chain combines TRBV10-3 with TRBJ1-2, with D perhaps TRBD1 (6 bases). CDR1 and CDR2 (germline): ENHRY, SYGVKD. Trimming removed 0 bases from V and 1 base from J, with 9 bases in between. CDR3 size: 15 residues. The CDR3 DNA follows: TGTGCCATCAGTGAGTCCCAGGACAGTAACTATGGCTACACCTTC. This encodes CAISESQDSNYGYTF.

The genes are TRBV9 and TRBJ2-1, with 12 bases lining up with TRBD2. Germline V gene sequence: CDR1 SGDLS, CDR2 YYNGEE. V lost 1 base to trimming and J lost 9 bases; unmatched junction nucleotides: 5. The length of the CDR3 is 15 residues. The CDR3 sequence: CASSVLAGGPSEQFF. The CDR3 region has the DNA TGTGCCAGCAGCGTACTAGCGGGAGGGCCTAGTGAGCAGTTCTTC.

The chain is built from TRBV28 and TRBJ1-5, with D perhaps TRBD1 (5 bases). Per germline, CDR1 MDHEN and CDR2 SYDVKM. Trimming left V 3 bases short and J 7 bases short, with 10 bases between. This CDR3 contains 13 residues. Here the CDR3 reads CASSFKAGQPQHF. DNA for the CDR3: TGTGCCAGCAGTTTCAAGGCAGGGCAGCCCCAGCATTTT.

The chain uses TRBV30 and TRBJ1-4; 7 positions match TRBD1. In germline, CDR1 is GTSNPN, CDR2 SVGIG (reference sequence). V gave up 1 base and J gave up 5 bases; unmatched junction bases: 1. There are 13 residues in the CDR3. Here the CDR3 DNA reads TGTGCCTGGAGTGCACAGGGGAATGAAAAACTGTTTTTT. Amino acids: CAWSAQGNEKLFF.

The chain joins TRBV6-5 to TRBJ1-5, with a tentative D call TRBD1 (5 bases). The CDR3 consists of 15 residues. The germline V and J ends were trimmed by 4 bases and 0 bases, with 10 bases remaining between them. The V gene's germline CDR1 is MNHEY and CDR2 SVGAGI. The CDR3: CASSSDSFSNQPQHF. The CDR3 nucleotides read TGTGCCAGCAGTTCAGACAGTTTTAGCAATCAGCCCCAGCATTTT.

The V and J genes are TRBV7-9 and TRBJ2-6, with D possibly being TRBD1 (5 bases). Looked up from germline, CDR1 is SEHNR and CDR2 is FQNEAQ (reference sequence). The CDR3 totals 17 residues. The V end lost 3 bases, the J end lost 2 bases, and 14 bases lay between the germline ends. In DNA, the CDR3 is TGTGCCAGCAGCTTTGGCAGGGCAAGGGCTGGGGCCAACGTCCTGACTTTC. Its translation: CASSFGRARAGANVLTF.

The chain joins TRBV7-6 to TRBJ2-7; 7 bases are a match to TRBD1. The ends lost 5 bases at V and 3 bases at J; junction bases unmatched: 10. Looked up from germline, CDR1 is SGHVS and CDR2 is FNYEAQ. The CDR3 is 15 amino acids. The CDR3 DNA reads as TGTGCCAGCAGCCTAGGGACAGCTTGGGACTACGAGCAGTACTTC. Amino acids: CASSLGTAWDYEQYF.

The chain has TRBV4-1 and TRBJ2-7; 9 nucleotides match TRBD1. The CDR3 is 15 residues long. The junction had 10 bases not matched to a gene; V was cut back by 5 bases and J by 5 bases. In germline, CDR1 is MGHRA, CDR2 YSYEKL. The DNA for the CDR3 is TGCGCCAGCAGCGCCCCCGGGACAGGGAACCACGAGCAGTACTTC. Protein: CASSAPGTGNHEQYF.

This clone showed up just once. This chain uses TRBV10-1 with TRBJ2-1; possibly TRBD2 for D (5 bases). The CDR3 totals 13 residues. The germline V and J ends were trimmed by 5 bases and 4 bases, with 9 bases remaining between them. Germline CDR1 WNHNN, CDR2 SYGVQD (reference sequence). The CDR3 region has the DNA TGCGCCAGCAGTAGCCTAGCATACAATGAGCAGTTCTTC. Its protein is CASSSLAYNEQFF.

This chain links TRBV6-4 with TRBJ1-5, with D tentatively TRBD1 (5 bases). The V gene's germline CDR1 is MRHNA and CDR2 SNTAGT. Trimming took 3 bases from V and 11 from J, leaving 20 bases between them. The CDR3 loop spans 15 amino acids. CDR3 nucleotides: TGTGCCAGCAGTGAAAACGGACACCCACCGGGAGCCCAGCATTTT. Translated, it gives CASSENGHPPGAQHF.

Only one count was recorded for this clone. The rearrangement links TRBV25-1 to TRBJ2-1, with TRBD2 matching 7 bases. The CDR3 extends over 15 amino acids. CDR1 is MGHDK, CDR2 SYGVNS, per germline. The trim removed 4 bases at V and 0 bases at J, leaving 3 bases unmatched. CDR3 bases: TGTGCCAGCAGTGTTCTAGCGGCCTCCTACAATGAGCAGTTCTTC. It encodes CASSVLAASYNEQFF.

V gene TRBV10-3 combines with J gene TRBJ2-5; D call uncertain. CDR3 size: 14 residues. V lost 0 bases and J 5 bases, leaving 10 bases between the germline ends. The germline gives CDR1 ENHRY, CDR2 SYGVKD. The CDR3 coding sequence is TGTGCCATCAGTGAGTCGACCGGGTCCGAGACCCAGTACTTC. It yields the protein CAISESTGSETQYF.

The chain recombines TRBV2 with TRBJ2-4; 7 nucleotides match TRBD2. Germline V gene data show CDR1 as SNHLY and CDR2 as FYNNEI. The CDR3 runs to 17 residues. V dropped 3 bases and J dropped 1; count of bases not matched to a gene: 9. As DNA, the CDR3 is TGTGCCAGCAGTGACTTGGGCGGGAGCGCTGCCAAAAACATTCAGTACTTC. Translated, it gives CASSDLGGSAAKNIQYF.

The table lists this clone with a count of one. In nucleotides, the CDR3 is TGTGCCAGCAGTTCGGGCGACGGCGGGGGGGAGGGAGAGACCCAGTACTTC. As protein: CASSSGDGGGEGETQYF. The J gene is TRBJ2-5, the V gene TRBV2; 9 bases agree with TRBD2. This CDR3 region has 17 residues. CDR1 is SNHLY, CDR2 FYNNEI, per germline. Trimming at V came to 5 bases and at J to 4 bases, leaving 14 bases not matched to a gene.

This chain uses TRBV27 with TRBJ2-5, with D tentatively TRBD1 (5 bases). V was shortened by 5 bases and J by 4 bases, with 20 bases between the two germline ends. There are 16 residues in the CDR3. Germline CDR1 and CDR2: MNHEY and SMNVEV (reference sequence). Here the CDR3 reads CASSRAAGLFRETQYF. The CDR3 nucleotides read TGTGCCAGCAGTCGGGCCGCAGGGCTTTTTCGAGAGACCCAGTACTTC.

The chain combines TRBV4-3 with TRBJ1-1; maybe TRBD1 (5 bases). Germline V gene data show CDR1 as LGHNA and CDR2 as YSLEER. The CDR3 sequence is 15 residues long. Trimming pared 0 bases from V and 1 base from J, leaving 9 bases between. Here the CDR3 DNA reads TGCGCCAGCAGCCAAGATGGCGGGGGGAACACTGAAGCTTTCTTT. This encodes CASSQDGGGNTEAFF.

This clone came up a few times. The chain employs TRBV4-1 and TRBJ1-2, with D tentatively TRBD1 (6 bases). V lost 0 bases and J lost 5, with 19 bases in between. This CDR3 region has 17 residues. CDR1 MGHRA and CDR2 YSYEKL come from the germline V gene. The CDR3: CASSQDLSQQGNYGYTF. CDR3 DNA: TGCGCCAGCAGCCAAGACCTGAGCCAACAGGGCAATTATGGCTACACCTTC.

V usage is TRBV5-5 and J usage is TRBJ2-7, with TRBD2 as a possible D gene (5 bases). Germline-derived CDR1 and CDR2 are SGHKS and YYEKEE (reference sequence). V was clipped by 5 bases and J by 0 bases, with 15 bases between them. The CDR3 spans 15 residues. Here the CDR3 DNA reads TGTGCCAGCAGTTCAGCGACGGGGAGCTCCTACGAGCAGTACTTC. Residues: CASSSATGSSYEQYF.

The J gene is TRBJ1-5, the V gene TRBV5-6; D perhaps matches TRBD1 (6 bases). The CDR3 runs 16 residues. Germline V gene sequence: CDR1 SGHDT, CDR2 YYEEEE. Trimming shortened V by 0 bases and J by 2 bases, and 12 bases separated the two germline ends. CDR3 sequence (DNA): TGTGCCAGCAGCTTGGATCAGGGGCCGCGCAATCAGCCCCAGCATTTT. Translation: CASSLDQGPRNQPQHF.

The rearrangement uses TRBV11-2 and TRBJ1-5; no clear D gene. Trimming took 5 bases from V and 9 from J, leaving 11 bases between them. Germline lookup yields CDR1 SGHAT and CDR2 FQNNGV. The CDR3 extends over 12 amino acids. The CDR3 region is CASSPDSGPQHF. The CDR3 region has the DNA TGTGCCAGCAGCCCAGACTCGGGGCCCCAGCATTTT. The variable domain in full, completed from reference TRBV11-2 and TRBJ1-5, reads EAGVAQSPRYKIIEKRQSVAFWCNPISGHATLYWYQQILGQGPKLLIQFQNNGVVDDSQLPKDRFSAERLKGVDSTLKIQPAKLEDSAVYLCASSPDSGPQHFGDGTRLSIL.

In nucleotides, the CDR3 is TGCGCCAGCAGCCAAGTTTTTGGGCGCAGCCCTGGGCAGCCCCAGCATTTT. Protein sequence: CASSQVFGRSPGQPQHF. V is TRBV4-1 and J is TRBJ1-5, with D uncertain. Germline V gene lookup returns CDR1 MGHRA and CDR2 YSYEKL. V was pared by 1 base and J by 7 bases, with 20 bases between. CDR3 length: 17 amino acids.

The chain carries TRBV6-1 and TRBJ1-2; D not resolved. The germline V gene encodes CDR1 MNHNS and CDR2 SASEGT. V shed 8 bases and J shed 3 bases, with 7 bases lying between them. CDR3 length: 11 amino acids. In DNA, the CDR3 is TGTGCCAGCGGGAGGCACTATGGCTACACCTTC. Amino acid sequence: CASGRHYGYTF.

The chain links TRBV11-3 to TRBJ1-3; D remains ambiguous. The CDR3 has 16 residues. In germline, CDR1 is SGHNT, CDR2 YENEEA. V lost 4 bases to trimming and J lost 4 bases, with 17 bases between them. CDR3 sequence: CASSSEHLLQGNTIYF. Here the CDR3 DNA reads TGTGCCAGCAGCTCGGAACACCTCTTACAGGGAAACACCATATATTTT.

Here the CDR3 reads CAWSVSGGANEQFF. CDR3 coding DNA: TGTGCCTGGAGTGTAAGCGGGGGGGCCAATGAGCAGTTCTTC. V and J are TRBV30 and TRBJ2-1; 10 bases fit TRBD2. From germline, CDR1 is GTSNPN and CDR2 SVGIG (reference sequence). Trimming at V came to 0 bases and at J to 6 bases, leaving 2 bases not matched to a gene. There are 14 residues in the CDR3.